What follows are 29 T cell receptor beta chains derived from one specimen sequenced in a study of blood T cell repertoires in COVID-19. TCRdb's table, derived via immunoSEQ multiplex PCR, lists solely in-frame clones and lacks some. The table has over 60,000 clones, 70% to 90% seen once. Sequenced sample: peripheral blood. Source of these receptors: a man aged 65 to 79 with active or convalescent COVID-19.

This clone has just one count. The V gene is TRBV7-2, the J gene TRBJ2-2, with D unclear. Trimming stripped 7 bases from V and 6 bases from J, with 12 bases between. The CDR3 contains 13 residues. Per the germline V gene, CDR1 is SGHTA and CDR2 is FQGNSA. Written as DNA, the CDR3 is TGTGCCAGCACCCCCAGCGTATCCGGGGAGCTGTTTTTT. This translates into CASTPSVSGELFF.

The chain is built from TRBV6-2 or TRBV6-3 and TRBJ1-5; D might be TRBD1 (6 bases). CDR1 is MNHEY, CDR2 SVGEGT, per germline. The CDR3 is 14 amino acids. The V and J ends lost 4 bases and 7 bases respectively, with 14 bases between them. The DNA of the CDR3 is TGTGCCAGCAGTTCAACAGGGAATGAGCAGCCCCAGCATTTT. It yields the protein CASSSTGNEQPQHF.

This chain uses TRBV6-5 with TRBJ2-5; possible D gene TRBD2, 7 bases. The CDR3 spans 15 residues. CDR1 is MNHEY and CDR2 is SVGAGI in the germline V gene. Deletions cut 2 bases from V and 5 bases from J, with 15 bases between. The CDR3: CASSYGRGRGETQYF. CDR3 bases: TGTGCCAGCAGTTACGGTCGGGGGAGGGGGGAGACCCAGTACTTC.

The J gene is TRBJ1-2, the V gene TRBV19; 8 nucleotides align to TRBD1. CDR3 size: 15 residues. The ends lost 4 bases at V and 7 bases at J; junction bases unmatched: 11. Germline V gene lookup returns CDR1 LNHDA and CDR2 SQIVND (reference sequence). The CDR3 nucleotides read TGTGCCAGTAGTAAACCTCGGGACAGGCGGGCTGGCTACACCTTC. Encoded protein: CASSKPRDRRAGYTF.

The J gene is TRBJ2-6, the V gene TRBV5-4; perhaps TRBD1 as D (6 bases). With 4 bases removed from V and 0 bases from J, the gap between germline ends came to 17 bases. The germline V gene has CDR1 SGHNT and CDR2 YYREEE (reference sequence). The CDR3 runs to 18 residues. The CDR3 loop reads CASSPKTGIYSGANVLTF. The CDR3 coding sequence is TGTGCCAGCAGCCCAAAGACAGGTATCTACTCTGGGGCCAACGTCCTGACTTTC.

This clone was seen a single time. The gene calls are TRBV24-1 and TRBJ2-1; D is unclear. Trimming removed 5 bases from V and 4 bases from J, with 2 bases in between. This CDR3 is 11 amino acids long. The germline gives CDR1 KGHDR, CDR2 SFDVKD. The CDR3 region has the DNA TGTGCCACCAGTGCTTACAATGAGCAGTTCTTC. Its translation: CATSAYNEQFF.

The chain combines TRBV7-8 with TRBJ2-1, with TRBD1 as a possible D gene (6 bases). V was clipped by 1 base and J by 9 bases, with 13 bases between them. Germline assignment: CDR1 SGHVS and CDR2 FQNEAQ. The CDR3 contains 14 residues. The CDR3: CASSLGSGAGEQFF. Here the CDR3 DNA reads TGTGCCAGCAGCTTAGGATCAGGGGCTGGTGAGCAGTTCTTC.

This clone was recorded many times. The chain has TRBV20-1 and TRBJ2-7; tentative D call: TRBD1 (7 bases). The CDR3 consists of 13 residues. V lost 5 bases and J lost 5, with 16 bases in between. Germline values: CDR1 DFQATT, CDR2 SNEGSKA (reference sequence). The CDR3 DNA sequence: TGCAGTGCTGGTGGCAGGGGGGACGACGAGCAGTACTTC. Its protein is CSAGGRGDDEQYF.

This chain links TRBV28 with TRBJ1-3; tentative D call: TRBD1 (6 bases). CDR3 length equals 15 residues. Germline V gene sequence: CDR1 MDHEN, CDR2 SYDVKM. The ends were cut back, 3 bases at V and 2 bases at J, with 11 bases in the middle. The CDR3 here is CASSLGGLPGNTIYF. The CDR3 coding sequence is TGTGCCAGCAGTTTGGGGGGGCTTCCTGGAAACACCATATATTTT.

This rearrangement joins TRBV28 to TRBJ1-2; the match to TRBD1 covers 9 bases. This CDR3 has 14 amino acids. Trimming took 7 bases from V and 8 from J; bases not matched to a gene: 11. Germline V gene sequence: CDR1 MDHEN, CDR2 SYDVKM. The CDR3 loop is CASTRTGTGLGYTF. CDR3 nucleotide sequence: TGTGCCAGCACACGGACCGGGACAGGGTTGGGCTACACCTTC.

The chain links TRBV6-6 to TRBJ2-7; 11 nucleotides align to TRBD2. Germline CDR1 and CDR2: MNHNY and SVGAGI (reference sequence). Unmatched junction bases numbered 7, after V lost 7 bases and J lost 5 bases. The CDR3 is made up of 14 amino acids. The CDR3 DNA is TGTGCCAGCACCATAGCGGGAGGGCTGGACGAGCAGTACTTC. It specifies CASTIAGGLDEQYF.

This clone has a handful of counts. This chain's CDR3 is CASLPAGKYGYTF. CDR3 nucleotides: TGTGCCAGCCTACCCGCGGGGAAGTATGGCTACACCTTC. J is TRBJ1-2 and V is TRBV16, with D uncertain. V lost 8 bases and J lost 5, with 15 bases in between. The CDR3 has 13 amino acids. Germline V lookup: CDR1 KGHSY, CDR2 FQNENV.

This sequence joins TRBV19 and TRBJ2-7, with D possibly being TRBD2 (6 bases). Germline values: CDR1 LNHDA, CDR2 SQIVND (reference sequence). V gave up 5 bases and J gave up 2 bases, with 13 bases separating them. This CDR3 is built from 14 residues. The CDR3 here is CASSPGLAAYEQYF. CDR3 sequence (DNA): TGTGCCAGTAGTCCGGGCTTAGCGGCCTACGAGCAGTACTTC.

The chain uses TRBV7-2 and TRBJ1-1; D remains unclear. The length of the CDR3 is 13 residues. The V gene's germline CDR1 is SGHTA and CDR2 FQGNSA. V was clipped by 5 bases and J by 7 bases, with 14 bases between them. The CDR3 DNA reads TGTGCCAGCAGCGTGTTTTTGAGCTTTGAAGCTTTCTTT. It codes for CASSVFLSFEAFF. Supplemented by reference TRBV7-2 and TRBJ1-1, the full variable domain reads GAGVSQSPSNKVTEKGKDVELRCDPISGHTALYWYRQSLGQGLEFLIYFQGNSAPDKSGLPSDRFSAERTGGSVSTLTIQRTQQEDSAVYLCASSVFLSFEAFFGQGTRLTVV.

This clone was counted a few times. This sequence joins TRBV18 and TRBJ1-4, with no clear D. The germline V and J ends were trimmed by 6 bases and 5 bases, with 16 bases remaining between them. The CDR3 is 15 amino acids. The germline V gene has CDR1 KGHSH and CDR2 LQKENI. The CDR3 loop is CASSHKRDTNEKLFF. In DNA, the CDR3 is TGTGCCAGCTCCCATAAGCGGGATACGAATGAAAAACTGTTTTTT.

The chain joins TRBV10-3 to TRBJ1-2; D not certain. The germline V gene has CDR1 ENHRY and CDR2 SYGVKD. The CDR3 has 14 residues. With 0 bases removed from V and 1 base from J, the gap between germline ends came to 6 bases. The chain's CDR3 is CAISESEVNYGYTF. CDR3 coding DNA: TGTGCCATCAGTGAGTCCGAGGTTAACTATGGCTACACCTTC.

This chain connects TRBV30 to TRBJ1-2; 9 positions agree with TRBD1. J gave up 8 bases and V 4 bases, and 5 bases lay outside the gene matches. Germline CDR1 is GTSNPN and CDR2 is SVGIG (reference sequence). The CDR3 has 12 amino acids. The CDR3 sequence: CAWTRTGEGYTF. In DNA, the CDR3 is TGTGCCTGGACTAGGACAGGGGAAGGCTACACCTTC.

The chain is built from TRBV4-1 and TRBJ2-3; TRBD2 matches 12 bases. This CDR3 comprises 16 residues. V was pared by 6 bases and J by 5 bases, with 9 bases of the junction left unmatched. Germline values: CDR1 MGHRA, CDR2 YSYEKL. The CDR3 region has the DNA TGCGCCAGCAGTTTAACTAGCGGGAGGTTAATAGATACGCAGTATTTT. It specifies CASSLTSGRLIDTQYF.

CDR3 sequence (DNA): TGCAGCGTCTTCGTGGGGCCTAACACTGAAGCTTTCTTT. Its protein product is CSVFVGPNTEAFF. The V and J genes are TRBV29-1 and TRBJ1-1; TRBD1 is a possible D gene (5 bases). The CDR3 is made up of 13 amino acids. From germline, CDR1 is SQVTM and CDR2 ANQGSEA. V dropped 6 bases and J dropped 2 bases, with 13 bases sitting between them.

The rearrangement links TRBV28 to TRBJ2-7; D possibly corresponds to TRBD2 (6 bases). Trimming left V 6 bases short and J 2 bases short, with 11 bases between. The germline V gene encodes CDR1 MDHEN and CDR2 SYDVKM. The CDR3 is made up of 13 amino acids. This CDR3 reads CASRPSGPYEQYF. CDR3 DNA sequence: TGTGCCAGCAGACCCAGCGGGCCCTACGAGCAGTACTTC.

CDR3: CASSLTLAESTDTQYF. The DNA for the CDR3 is TGTGCCAGCAGCTTAACCCTAGCGGAAAGCACAGATACGCAGTATTTT. The chain recombines TRBV11-2 with TRBJ2-3; 7 nucleotides line up with TRBD2. This CDR3 is 16 amino acids long. Germline CDR1 is SGHAT and CDR2 is FQNNGV. V dropped 2 bases and J dropped 0; count of bases not matched to a gene: 5.

The chain couples TRBV13 to TRBJ2-2, with TRBD1 identical over 9 bases. The CDR3 runs 16 residues. Germline CDR1 reads PRHDT; CDR2 reads FYEKMQ (reference sequence). V was clipped by 5 bases and J by 3 bases; unmatched bases: 7. For the CDR3, the DNA is TGTGCCAGCAGCCCCCGGGACAGGGAGTACACCGGGGAGCTGTTTTTT. It encodes CASSPRDREYTGELFF.

The V gene is TRBV19, the J gene TRBJ1-6; D unclear. V lost 5 bases and J 6 bases, leaving 11 bases between the germline ends. CDR3 length equals 14 residues. Germline CDR1 and CDR2: LNHDA and SQIVND (reference sequence). CDR3 amino acids: CASSRRQVNSPLHF. Here the CDR3 DNA reads TGTGCCAGTAGTCGACGTCAGGTTAATTCACCCCTCCACTTT.

The chain is built from TRBV15 and TRBJ1-1, with 8 bases matching TRBD1. CDR1 and CDR2 (germline): LNHNV, YYDKDF (reference sequence). The CDR3 extends over 15 amino acids. The junction had 7 bases not matched to a gene; V was cut back by 0 bases and J by 7 bases. In DNA, the CDR3 is TGTGCCACCAGCAGAGATGGCAGGGGGCTACTTGAAGCTTTCTTT. Translation: CATSRDGRGLLEAFF.

Comment on this clone: The same CDR3 can be traced to other DNA sequences in this sample. The chain is built from TRBV5-1 and TRBJ2-3; perhaps TRBD2 as D (5 bases). The CDR3 has 14 residues. CDR1 and CDR2 (germline): SGHRS, YFSETQ. V was shortened by 0 bases and J by 4 bases, with 9 bases between the two germline ends. The CDR3 spells CASSLAGGPDTQYF. The CDR3 bases are TGCGCCAGCAGCTTGGCCGGAGGCCCAGATACGCAGTATTTT. Complete variable domain (other parts from reference TRBV5-1 and TRBJ2-3): KAGVTQTPRYLIKTRGQQVTLSCSPISGHRSVSWYQQTPGQGLQFLFEYFSETQRNKGNFPGRFSGRQFSNSRSEMNVSTLELGDSALYLCASSLAGGPDTQYFGPGTRLTVL.

A few counts support this clone. The chain has TRBV5-1 and TRBJ2-7, with 11 bases aligning to TRBD2. After removal of 0 bases from V and 2 bases from J, the junction contained 4 bases not matched to a gene. Germline values: CDR1 SGHRS, CDR2 YFSETQ. The CDR3 extends over 16 amino acids. The CDR3 sequence is CASSLDGLAGPYEQYF. The CDR3 DNA reads as TGCGCCAGCAGCTTGGACGGACTAGCGGGCCCCTACGAGCAGTACTTC. Complete variable domain (other parts from reference TRBV5-1 and TRBJ2-7): KAGVTQTPRYLIKTRGQQVTLSCSPISGHRSVSWYQQTPGQGLQFLFEYFSETQRNKGNFPGRFSGRQFSNSRSEMNVSTLELGDSALYLCASSLDGLAGPYEQYFGPGTRLTVT.

The CDR3 DNA follows: TGTGCCAGCAGTAGGGACAGGGGGGAAGCTTTCTTT. It translates to CASSRDRGEAFF. This chain uses TRBV11-1 with TRBJ1-1; 11 bases match TRBD1. CDR1 and CDR2 from the germline V gene are SGHAT and FQDESV (reference sequence). Trimming cost V 6 bases and J 8 bases; bases outside gene matches: 2. The CDR3 is made up of 12 amino acids.

J is TRBJ2-5 and V is TRBV5-4, with unresolved D. With 1 base removed from V and 0 bases from J, the gap between germline ends came to 13 bases. Germline V lookup: CDR1 SGHNT, CDR2 YYREEE (reference sequence). The CDR3 loop spans 16 amino acids. The chain's CDR3 is CASSLFLGNNQETQYF. The CDR3 nucleotides are TGTGCCAGCAGCTTGTTTCTTGGTAACAACCAAGAGACCCAGTACTTC.

The V call is TRBV24-1, the J call TRBJ2-1, with 8 bases identical to TRBD2. In germline, CDR1 is KGHDR, CDR2 SFDVKD. The CDR3 is 15 amino acids. Trimming took 9 bases from V and 7 from J; bases not matched to a gene: 13. CDR3 sequence (DNA): TGTGCCACCGGAGGGCTCGGACTAGCTTATAATGAGCAGTTCTTC. It specifies CATGGLGLAYNEQFF.